A selection of T cell receptor beta chains follows, all from one sample in a study of shared clonotypes between healthy human individuals. Sequencing used immunoSEQ multiplex PCR; TCRdb keeps in-frame clones, though not all of them. In the table there are millions of clones, approximately 95% of which are singletons. Material for sequencing was naive CD4+ T cells from PBMCs. These receptors originate from a young man in good health. Some clones in this sample may be carry-over from other donors' samples. Each CDR3 is given with its conserved first and last residue. The order of the fields is CDR3 DNA, CDR3 protein, CDR3 length, J gene, V gene, clone size, D gene. The D gene is left open where the match is weak. Size tells how often a clone was seen (once, few, many) or the class of an expanded clone, and some rows leave it out.

cdr3_nt: TGTGCCAGCAGCCTATCTCCTAGCACAGATACGCAGTATTTT
cdr3_aa: CASSLSPSTDTQYF
cdr3_length: 14
j_call: TRBJ2-3
v_call: TRBV5-6
clone_size: few
d_call: -

cdr3_nt: TGTGCCAGTAATTCGAGGCAGGGACACCAGCCCCAGCATTTT
cdr3_aa: CASNSRQGHQPQHF
cdr3_length: 14
j_call: TRBJ1-5
v_call: TRBV19
clone_size: -
d_call: -

cdr3_nt: TGTGCCAGCAGAGAAGGCGCGAATGAAAAACTGTTTTTT
cdr3_aa: CASREGANEKLFF
cdr3_length: 13
j_call: TRBJ1-4
v_call: TRBV25-1
clone_size: -
d_call: -

cdr3_nt: TGTGCCAGCAGTCTACGGGACTCAACTTCCAATGAGCAGTTCTTC
cdr3_aa: CASSLRDSTSNEQFF
cdr3_length: 15
j_call: TRBJ2-1
v_call: TRBV6-6
clone_size: -
d_call: -

cdr3_nt: TGTGCCAGCAGGCCCGGGGGGGCCAAAAACATTCAGTACTTC
cdr3_aa: CASRPGGAKNIQYF
cdr3_length: 14
j_call: TRBJ2-4
v_call: TRBV27
clone_size: -
d_call: TRBD2

cdr3_nt: TGTGCCAGCAGCTTGGTGACAGGGTTAGACACTGAAGCTTTCTTT
cdr3_aa: CASSLVTGLDTEAFF
cdr3_length: 15
j_call: TRBJ1-1
v_call: TRBV7-9
clone_size: -
d_call: TRBD1

cdr3_nt: TGTGCCAGCTCCGGGGGGATCAGCTCCTACGAGCAGTACTTC
cdr3_aa: CASSGGISSYEQYF
cdr3_length: 14
j_call: TRBJ2-7
v_call: TRBV18
clone_size: -
d_call: TRBD2

cdr3_nt: TGTGCCAGCAGCTTGGCTGGGTCTAGCGGGAGGACAGATACGCAGTATTTT
cdr3_aa: CASSLAGSSGRTDTQYF
cdr3_length: 17
j_call: TRBJ2-3
v_call: TRBV5-4
clone_size: -
d_call: TRBD2

cdr3_nt: TGTGCCAGCAGCCTGAACGGGACGATAAACGAAAAACTGTTTTTT
cdr3_aa: CASSLNGTINEKLFF
cdr3_length: 15
j_call: TRBJ1-4
v_call: TRBV21-1
clone_size: -
d_call: -

cdr3_nt: TGCAGCGTTTCCGACACCGGGGGTGAAAAACTGTTTTTT
cdr3_aa: CSVSDTGGEKLFF
cdr3_length: 13
j_call: TRBJ1-4
v_call: TRBV29-1
clone_size: -
d_call: -

cdr3_nt: TGTGCCACCGCGGGAGGGCAAAAGCAAGAGACCCAGTACTTC
cdr3_aa: CATAGGQKQETQYF
cdr3_length: 14
j_call: TRBJ2-5
v_call: TRBV27
clone_size: -
d_call: TRBD2

cdr3_nt: TGTGCCACCAGCAGAGTGTCAGGGGACGGCTACACCTTC
cdr3_aa: CATSRVSGDGYTF
cdr3_length: 13
j_call: TRBJ1-2
v_call: TRBV15
clone_size: -
d_call: -

cdr3_nt: TGTGCCAGCAGCCAGGGGACTAGCGGGAGTCTGGAGACCCAGTACTTC
cdr3_aa: CASSQGTSGSLETQYF
cdr3_length: 16
j_call: TRBJ2-5
v_call: TRBV4-2
clone_size: -
d_call: TRBD2

cdr3_nt: TGTGCCAGCAGCTCGCGGACTAGCGGGAGATTCACAGATACGCAGTATTTT
cdr3_aa: CASSSRTSGRFTDTQYF
cdr3_length: 17
j_call: TRBJ2-3
v_call: TRBV11-2
clone_size: -
d_call: TRBD2

cdr3_nt: TGCGCCAGCAGCTTGGTAGGGACTGAAGGGGATACGCAGTATTTT
cdr3_aa: CASSLVGTEGDTQYF
cdr3_length: 15
j_call: TRBJ2-3
v_call: TRBV5-1
clone_size: -
d_call: -

cdr3_nt: TGTGCCTGGAGTCCGACAGCGACTTCCTTCTCTGGAAACACCATATATTTT
cdr3_aa: CAWSPTATSFSGNTIYF
cdr3_length: 17
j_call: TRBJ1-3
v_call: TRBV30
clone_size: once
d_call: -

cdr3_nt: TGTGCCAGCAGCTTGGGGGGAATCTTAAACATTCAGTACTTC
cdr3_aa: CASSLGGILNIQYF
cdr3_length: 14
j_call: TRBJ2-4
v_call: TRBV5-6
clone_size: -
d_call: -

cdr3_nt: TGTGCCAGCAGGCCTGAGACAGGGCTCGAGCAGTACTTC
cdr3_aa: CASRPETGLEQYF
cdr3_length: 13
j_call: TRBJ2-7
v_call: TRBV11-2
clone_size: -
d_call: TRBD1

cdr3_nt: TGCGCCAGCAGCCAAGTCCCCAGAAACTATGGCTACACCTTC
cdr3_aa: CASSQVPRNYGYTF
cdr3_length: 14
j_call: TRBJ1-2
v_call: TRBV4-1
clone_size: -
d_call: -

cdr3_nt: TGTGCCAGCAACCTTGCAGTGGAGGCTTTCTTT
cdr3_aa: CASNLAVEAFF
cdr3_length: 11
j_call: TRBJ1-1
v_call: TRBV6-4
clone_size: -
d_call: -

cdr3_nt: TGTGCCAGCAGCCTCTCAAGGTCAGGGTACAATGAGCAGTTCTTC
cdr3_aa: CASSLSRSGYNEQFF
cdr3_length: 15
j_call: TRBJ2-1
v_call: TRBV28
clone_size: -
d_call: -

cdr3_nt: TGTGCCAGCAGCTTAGAAGGACTAGCGGGAGGCCCGAACACCGGGGAGCTGTTTTTT
cdr3_aa: CASSLEGLAGGPNTGELFF
cdr3_length: 19
j_call: TRBJ2-2
v_call: TRBV13
clone_size: -
d_call: TRBD2

cdr3_nt: TGCGCCAGCAGCCAAGATGCTCCTTTCGGACAGGCGGGTGACACCATATATTTT
cdr3_aa: CASSQDAPFGQAGDTIYF
cdr3_length: 18
j_call: TRBJ1-3
v_call: TRBV4-1
clone_size: -
d_call: TRBD1

cdr3_nt: TGTGCCAGCAGGGAAGTAGCCCGAGCAGATACGCAGTATTTT
cdr3_aa: CASREVARADTQYF
cdr3_length: 14
j_call: TRBJ2-3
v_call: TRBV6-5
clone_size: -
d_call: -

cdr3_nt: TGTGCCAGCAGTCTAGCGGGTCCACCTTCCTACGAGCAGTACTTC
cdr3_aa: CASSLAGPPSYEQYF
cdr3_length: 15
j_call: TRBJ2-7
v_call: TRBV28
clone_size: -
d_call: TRBD2

cdr3_nt: TGCAGCGTTGAAAGGGGGCTGGGCTATGGCTACACCTTC
cdr3_aa: CSVERGLGYGYTF
cdr3_length: 13
j_call: TRBJ1-2
v_call: TRBV29-1
clone_size: -
d_call: TRBD1

cdr3_nt: TGTGCCAGCAGAACAGGGGGCGGCTACGAGCAGTACTTC
cdr3_aa: CASRTGGGYEQYF
cdr3_length: 13
j_call: TRBJ2-7
v_call: TRBV6-5
clone_size: -
d_call: TRBD1

cdr3_nt: TGTGCCAGCAGTTCCGGGACACATAACACCGGGGAGCTGTTTTTT
cdr3_aa: CASSSGTHNTGELFF
cdr3_length: 15
j_call: TRBJ2-2
v_call: TRBV6-6
clone_size: -
d_call: -

cdr3_nt: TGTGCCAGCAGCTTGGTAGATACGCAGTATTTT
cdr3_aa: CASSLVDTQYF
cdr3_length: 11
j_call: TRBJ2-3
v_call: TRBV5-4
clone_size: -
d_call: -

cdr3_nt: TGTGCCAGCAGCTTCTCGGCCCAGACAGTTAGCAATCAGCCCCAGCATTTT
cdr3_aa: CASSFSAQTVSNQPQHF
cdr3_length: 17
j_call: TRBJ1-5
v_call: TRBV7-8
clone_size: -
d_call: -

cdr3_nt: TGTGCCAGCAGCTTAGTGGGGACAGGCAGCTACGAGCAGTACTTC
cdr3_aa: CASSLVGTGSYEQYF
cdr3_length: 15
j_call: TRBJ2-7
v_call: TRBV7-8
clone_size: -
d_call: TRBD1

cdr3_nt: TGTGCCAGCAGCTTAGTGCCGATCAATCAGCCCCAGCATTTT
cdr3_aa: CASSLVPINQPQHF
cdr3_length: 14
j_call: TRBJ1-5
v_call: TRBV7-2
clone_size: few
d_call: -

cdr3_nt: TGTGCCAGCAGTTCACAGGCCTACGAGCAGTACTTC
cdr3_aa: CASSSQAYEQYF
cdr3_length: 12
j_call: TRBJ2-7
v_call: TRBV6-5
clone_size: once
d_call: -

cdr3_nt: TGTGCCAGCAGCCCGATACGAGGACAGGGCGGACTAGCGGGAATATACGAGCAGTACTTC
cdr3_aa: CASSPIRGQGGLAGIYEQYF
cdr3_length: 20
j_call: TRBJ2-7
v_call: TRBV9
clone_size: -
d_call: TRBD2

cdr3_nt: TGTGCCAGCACGGACAGGGCCCACGAGCAGTACTTC
cdr3_aa: CASTDRAHEQYF
cdr3_length: 12
j_call: TRBJ2-7
v_call: TRBV28
clone_size: -
d_call: TRBD1

cdr3_nt: TGCGCCAGCAGCTCACCGGGACAGACCGTTTACGAGCAGTACTTC
cdr3_aa: CASSSPGQTVYEQYF
cdr3_length: 15
j_call: TRBJ2-7
v_call: TRBV5-1
clone_size: -
d_call: TRBD1

cdr3_nt: TGTGCCAGCAGCTTAACCGGGACAGCCGGTCTGTACTTC
cdr3_aa: CASSLTGTAGLYF
cdr3_length: 13
j_call: TRBJ2-5
v_call: TRBV7-2
clone_size: -
d_call: TRBD1

cdr3_nt: TGTGCCTGGATTACCCGCCGGACAGGGGGCGACACCGGGGAGCTGTTTTTT
cdr3_aa: CAWITRRTGGDTGELFF
cdr3_length: 17
j_call: TRBJ2-2
v_call: TRBV30
clone_size: -
d_call: TRBD1

cdr3_nt: TGTGCCAATTTAGTTGGGGGACGACTAGCGGGGATCTACGAGCAGTACTTC
cdr3_aa: CANLVGGRLAGIYEQYF
cdr3_length: 17
j_call: TRBJ2-7
v_call: TRBV5-8
clone_size: -
d_call: TRBD2

cdr3_nt: TGTGCCAGCGCAGACAGGAGTCTCTCCCAGCATTTT
cdr3_aa: CASADRSLSQHF
cdr3_length: 12
j_call: TRBJ1-5
v_call: TRBV6-5
clone_size: once
d_call: -